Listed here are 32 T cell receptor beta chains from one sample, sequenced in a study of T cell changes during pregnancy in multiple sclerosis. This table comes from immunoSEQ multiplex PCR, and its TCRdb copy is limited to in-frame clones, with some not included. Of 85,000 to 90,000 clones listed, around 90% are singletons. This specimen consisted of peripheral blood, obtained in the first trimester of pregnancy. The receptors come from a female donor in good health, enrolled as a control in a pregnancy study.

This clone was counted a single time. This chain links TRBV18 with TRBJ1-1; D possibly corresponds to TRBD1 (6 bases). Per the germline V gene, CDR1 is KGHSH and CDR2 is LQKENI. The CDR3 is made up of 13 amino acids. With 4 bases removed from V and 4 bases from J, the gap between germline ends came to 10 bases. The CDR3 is CASSRYRATEAFF. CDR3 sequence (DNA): TGTGCCAGCTCACGATACAGGGCCACTGAAGCTTTCTTT.

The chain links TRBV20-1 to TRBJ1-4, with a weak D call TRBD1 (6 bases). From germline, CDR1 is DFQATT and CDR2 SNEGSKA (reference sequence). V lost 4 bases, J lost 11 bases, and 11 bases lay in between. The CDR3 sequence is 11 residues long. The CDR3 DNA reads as TGCAGTGCTAAACAGGGAGTCAAACTGTTTTTT. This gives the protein CSAKQGVKLFF.

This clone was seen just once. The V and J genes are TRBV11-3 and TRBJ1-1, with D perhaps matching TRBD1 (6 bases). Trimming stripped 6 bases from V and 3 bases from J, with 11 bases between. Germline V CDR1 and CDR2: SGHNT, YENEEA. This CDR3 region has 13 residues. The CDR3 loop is CASSPGVHTEAFF. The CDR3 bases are TGTGCCAGCAGTCCAGGGGTCCACACTGAAGCTTTCTTT.

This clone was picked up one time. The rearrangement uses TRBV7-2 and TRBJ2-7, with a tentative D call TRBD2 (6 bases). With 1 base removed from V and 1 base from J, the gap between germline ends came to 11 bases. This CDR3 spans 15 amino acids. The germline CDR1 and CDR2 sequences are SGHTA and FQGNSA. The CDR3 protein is CASSLGPGESYEQYF. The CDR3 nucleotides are TGTGCCAGCAGCTTAGGTCCGGGAGAATCCTACGAGCAGTACTTC.

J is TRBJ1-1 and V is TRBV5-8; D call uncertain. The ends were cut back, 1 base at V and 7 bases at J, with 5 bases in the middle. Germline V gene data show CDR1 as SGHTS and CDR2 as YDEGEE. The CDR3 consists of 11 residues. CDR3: CASSLYFEAFF. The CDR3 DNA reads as TGTGCCAGCAGCTTGTACTTTGAAGCTTTCTTT. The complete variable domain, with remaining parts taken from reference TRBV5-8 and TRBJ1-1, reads EAGVTQSPTHLIKTRGQQATLRCSPISGHTSVYWYQQALGLGLQFLLWYDEGEERNRGNFPPRFSGRQFPNYSSELNVNALELEDSALYLCASSLYFEAFFGQGTRLTVV.

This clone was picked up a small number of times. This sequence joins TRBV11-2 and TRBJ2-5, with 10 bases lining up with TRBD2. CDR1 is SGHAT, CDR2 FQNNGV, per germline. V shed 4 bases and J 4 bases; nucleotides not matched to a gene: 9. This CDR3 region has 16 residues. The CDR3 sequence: CASSYRKRGGGETQYF. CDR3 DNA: TGTGCCAGCAGCTACCGAAAGCGGGGGGGCGGAGAGACCCAGTACTTC.

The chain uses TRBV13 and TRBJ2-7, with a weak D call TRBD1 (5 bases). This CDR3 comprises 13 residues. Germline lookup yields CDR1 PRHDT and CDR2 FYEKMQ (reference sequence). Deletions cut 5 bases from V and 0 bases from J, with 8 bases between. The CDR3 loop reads CASSQGASYEQYF. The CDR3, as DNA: TGTGCCAGCAGCCAAGGGGCCTCCTACGAGCAGTACTTC. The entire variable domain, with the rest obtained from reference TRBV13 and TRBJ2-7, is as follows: AAGVIQSPRHLIKEKRETATLKCYPIPRHDTVYWYQQGPGQDPQFLISFYEKMQSDKGSIPDRFSAQQFSDYHSELNMSSLELGDSALYFCASSQGASYEQYFGPGTRLTVT.

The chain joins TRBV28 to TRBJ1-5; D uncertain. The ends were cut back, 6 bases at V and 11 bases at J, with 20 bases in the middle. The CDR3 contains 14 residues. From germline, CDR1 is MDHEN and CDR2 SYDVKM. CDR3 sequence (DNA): TGTGCCAGCAGAGCCCCACGTAGCGGTGGGGCCCAGCATTTT. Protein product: CASRAPRSGGAQHF.

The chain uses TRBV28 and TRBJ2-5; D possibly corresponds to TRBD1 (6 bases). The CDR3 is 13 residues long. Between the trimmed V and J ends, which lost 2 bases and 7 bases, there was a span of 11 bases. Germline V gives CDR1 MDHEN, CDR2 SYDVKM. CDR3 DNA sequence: TGTGCCAGCAGTTTAACAGGGACGGGGACCCAGTACTTC. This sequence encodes CASSLTGTGTQYF.

The CDR3 region has the DNA TGTGCCAGCAGCTTAGGTCCGGGGGACAATCAGCCCCAGCATTTT. Its translation is CASSLGPGDNQPQHF. The chain has TRBV11-2 and TRBJ1-5; a weak D match, TRBD1 (5 bases). V lost 1 base and J 3 bases, leaving 10 bases between the germline ends. Germline V gives CDR1 SGHAT, CDR2 FQNNGV. There are 15 residues in the CDR3.

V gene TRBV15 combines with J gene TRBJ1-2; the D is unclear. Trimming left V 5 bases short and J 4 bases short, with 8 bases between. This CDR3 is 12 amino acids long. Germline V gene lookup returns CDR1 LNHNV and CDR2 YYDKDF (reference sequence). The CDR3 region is CATSAYPYGYTF. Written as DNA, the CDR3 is TGTGCCACCAGCGCCTATCCCTATGGCTACACCTTC.

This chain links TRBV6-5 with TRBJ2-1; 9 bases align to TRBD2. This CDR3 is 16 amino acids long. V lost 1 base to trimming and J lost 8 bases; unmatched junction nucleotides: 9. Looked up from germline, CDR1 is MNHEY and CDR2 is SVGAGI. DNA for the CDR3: TGTGCCAGCAGTTACTTGCGGGGGGGCTTTATAGATGAGCAGTTCTTC. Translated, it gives CASSYLRGGFIDEQFF.

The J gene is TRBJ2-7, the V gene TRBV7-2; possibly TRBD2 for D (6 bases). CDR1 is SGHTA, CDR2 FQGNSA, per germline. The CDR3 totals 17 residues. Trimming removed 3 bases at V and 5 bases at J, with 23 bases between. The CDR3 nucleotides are TGTGCCAGCAGCTTTGGAGGGTGGGCAGGACCTTTGGACGAGCAGTACTTC. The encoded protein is CASSFGGWAGPLDEQYF.

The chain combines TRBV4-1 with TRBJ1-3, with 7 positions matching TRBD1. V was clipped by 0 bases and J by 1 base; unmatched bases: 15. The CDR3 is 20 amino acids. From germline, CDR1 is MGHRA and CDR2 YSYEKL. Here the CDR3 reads CASSQDPPQGGIFSGNTIYF. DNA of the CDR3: TGCGCCAGCAGCCAAGATCCGCCCCAGGGGGGCATCTTTTCTGGAAACACCATATATTTT.

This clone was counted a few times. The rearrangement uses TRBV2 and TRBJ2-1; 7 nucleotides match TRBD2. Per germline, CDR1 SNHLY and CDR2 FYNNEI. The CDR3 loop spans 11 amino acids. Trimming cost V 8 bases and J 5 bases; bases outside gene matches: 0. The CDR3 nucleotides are TGTGCCAGCCTAGCGGACAATGAGCAGTTCTTC. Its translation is CASLADNEQFF.

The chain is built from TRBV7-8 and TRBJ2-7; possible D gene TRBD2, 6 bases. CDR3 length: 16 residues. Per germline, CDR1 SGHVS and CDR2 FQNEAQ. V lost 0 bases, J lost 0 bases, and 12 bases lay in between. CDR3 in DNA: TGTGCCAGCAGCTTAGCCCGGGGGTCGACCTCCTACGAGCAGTACTTC. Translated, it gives CASSLARGSTSYEQYF. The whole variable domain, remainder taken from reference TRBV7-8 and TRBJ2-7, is GAGVSQSPRYKVAKRGQDVALRCDPISGHVSLFWYQQALGQGPEFLTYFQNEAQLDKSGLPSDRFFAERPEGSVSTLKIQRTQQEDSAVYLCASSLARGSTSYEQYFGPGTRLTVT.

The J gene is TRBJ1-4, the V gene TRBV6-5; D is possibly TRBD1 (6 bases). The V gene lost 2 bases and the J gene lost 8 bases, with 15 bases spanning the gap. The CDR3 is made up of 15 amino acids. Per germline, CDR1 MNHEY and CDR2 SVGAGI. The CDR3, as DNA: TGTGCCAGCAGTTACGCGTTTACAGGGCAGGAAAAACTGTTTTTT. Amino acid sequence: CASSYAFTGQEKLFF.

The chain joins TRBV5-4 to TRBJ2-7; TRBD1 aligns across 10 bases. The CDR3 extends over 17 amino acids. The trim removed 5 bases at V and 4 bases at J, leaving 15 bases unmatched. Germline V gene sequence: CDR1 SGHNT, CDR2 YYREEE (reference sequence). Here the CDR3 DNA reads TGTGCCAGCAGTCCTCGGGCCGGACAGGGGGGTAGGTACGAGCAGTACTTC. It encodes CASSPRAGQGGRYEQYF.

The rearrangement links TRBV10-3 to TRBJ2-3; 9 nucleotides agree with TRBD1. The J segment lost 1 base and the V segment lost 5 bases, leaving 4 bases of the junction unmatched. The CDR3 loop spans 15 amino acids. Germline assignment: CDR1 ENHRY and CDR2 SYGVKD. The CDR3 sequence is CAISTGGVGTDTQYF. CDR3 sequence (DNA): TGTGCCATCAGTACAGGGGGCGTGGGCACAGATACGCAGTATTTT.

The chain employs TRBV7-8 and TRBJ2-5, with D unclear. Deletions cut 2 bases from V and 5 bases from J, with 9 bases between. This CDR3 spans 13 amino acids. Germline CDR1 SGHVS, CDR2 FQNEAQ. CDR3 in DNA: TGTGCCAGCAGCTTAACTATTGGGGAGACCCAGTACTTC. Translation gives CASSLTIGETQYF.

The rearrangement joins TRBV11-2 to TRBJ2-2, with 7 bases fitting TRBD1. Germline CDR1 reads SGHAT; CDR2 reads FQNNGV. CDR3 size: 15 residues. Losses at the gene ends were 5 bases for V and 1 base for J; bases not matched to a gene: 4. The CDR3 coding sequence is TGTGCCAGCAGCCGGGGACAGTTGAACACCGGGGAGCTGTTTTTT. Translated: CASSRGQLNTGELFF.

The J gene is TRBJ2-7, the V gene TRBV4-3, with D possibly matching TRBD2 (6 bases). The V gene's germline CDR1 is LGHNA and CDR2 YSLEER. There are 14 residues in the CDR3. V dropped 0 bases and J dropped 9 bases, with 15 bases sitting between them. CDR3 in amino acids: CASSQDRGTLGQYF. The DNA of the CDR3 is TGCGCCAGCAGCCAAGATCGCGGGACTCTAGGGCAGTACTTC.

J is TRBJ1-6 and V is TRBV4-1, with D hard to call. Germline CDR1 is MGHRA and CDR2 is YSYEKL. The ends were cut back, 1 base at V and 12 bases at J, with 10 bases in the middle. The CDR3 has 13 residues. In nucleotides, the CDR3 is TGCGCCAGCAGCCAAGTCAACTTCGAACCCCTCCACTTT. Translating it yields CASSQVNFEPLHF.

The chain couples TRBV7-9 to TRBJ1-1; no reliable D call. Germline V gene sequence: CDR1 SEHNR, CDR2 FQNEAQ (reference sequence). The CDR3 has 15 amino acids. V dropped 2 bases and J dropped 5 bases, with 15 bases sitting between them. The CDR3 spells CASSLLGRVSTEAFF. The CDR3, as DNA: TGTGCCAGCAGCTTATTGGGGAGGGTCTCTACTGAAGCTTTCTTT.

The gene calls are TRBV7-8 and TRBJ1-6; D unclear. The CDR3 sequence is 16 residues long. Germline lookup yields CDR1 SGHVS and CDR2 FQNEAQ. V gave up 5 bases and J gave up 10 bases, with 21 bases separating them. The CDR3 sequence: CASSLGGSVAGSPLHF. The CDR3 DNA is TGTGCCAGCAGCCTAGGAGGGTCAGTGGCGGGGTCACCCCTCCACTTT.

The CDR3 sequence is CASSRGTGGTNYGYTF. CDR3 nucleotide sequence: TGCGCCAGCAGCCGGGGGACAGGGGGCACTAACTATGGCTACACCTTC. The chain employs TRBV5-1 and TRBJ1-2, with TRBD1 identical over 12 bases. The germline V gene has CDR1 SGHRS and CDR2 YFSETQ. V was pared by 4 bases and J by 0 bases, with 4 bases of the junction left unmatched. The CDR3 loop spans 16 amino acids.

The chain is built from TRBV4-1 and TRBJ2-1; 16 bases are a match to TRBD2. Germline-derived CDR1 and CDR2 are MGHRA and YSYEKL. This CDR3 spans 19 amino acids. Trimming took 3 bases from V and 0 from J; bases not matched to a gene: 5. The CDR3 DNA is TGCGCCAGCAGCCAGAGGGGACTAGCGGGGGGGAGCTCCTACAATGAGCAGTTCTTC. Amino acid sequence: CASSQRGLAGGSSYNEQFF.

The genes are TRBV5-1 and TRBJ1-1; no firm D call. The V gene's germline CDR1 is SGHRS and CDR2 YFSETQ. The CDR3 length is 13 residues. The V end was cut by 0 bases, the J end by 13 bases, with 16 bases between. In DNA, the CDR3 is TGCGCCAGCAGCTTGGAAAGGGTCGGGAAGCTTTTCTTT. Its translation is CASSLERVGKLFF.

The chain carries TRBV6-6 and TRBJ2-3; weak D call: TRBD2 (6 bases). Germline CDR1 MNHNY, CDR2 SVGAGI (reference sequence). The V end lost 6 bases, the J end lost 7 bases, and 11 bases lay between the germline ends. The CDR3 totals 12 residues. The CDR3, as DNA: TGTGCCAGCAGCCGACTAGTTAATACGCAGTATTTT. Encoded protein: CASSRLVNTQYF.

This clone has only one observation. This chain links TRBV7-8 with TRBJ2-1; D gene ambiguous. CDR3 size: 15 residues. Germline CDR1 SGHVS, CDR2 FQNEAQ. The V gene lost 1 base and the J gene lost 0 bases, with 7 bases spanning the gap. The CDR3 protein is CASSLVDSSYNEQFF. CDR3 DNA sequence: TGTGCCAGCAGCTTAGTTGATAGCTCCTACAATGAGCAGTTCTTC.

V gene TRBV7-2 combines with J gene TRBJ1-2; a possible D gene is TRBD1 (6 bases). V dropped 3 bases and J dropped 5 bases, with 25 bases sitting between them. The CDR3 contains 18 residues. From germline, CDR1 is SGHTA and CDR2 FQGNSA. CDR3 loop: CASSFVAGWQGIRYGYTF. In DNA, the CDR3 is TGTGCCAGCAGCTTTGTGGCTGGGTGGCAGGGGATTAGGTATGGCTACACCTTC.

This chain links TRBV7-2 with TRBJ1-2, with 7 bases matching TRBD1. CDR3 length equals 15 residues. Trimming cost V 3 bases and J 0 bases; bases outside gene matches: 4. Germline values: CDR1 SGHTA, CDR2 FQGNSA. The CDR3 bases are TGTGCCAGCAGCTTCGACAGGGCAGCTAACTATGGCTACACCTTC. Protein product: CASSFDRAANYGYTF.